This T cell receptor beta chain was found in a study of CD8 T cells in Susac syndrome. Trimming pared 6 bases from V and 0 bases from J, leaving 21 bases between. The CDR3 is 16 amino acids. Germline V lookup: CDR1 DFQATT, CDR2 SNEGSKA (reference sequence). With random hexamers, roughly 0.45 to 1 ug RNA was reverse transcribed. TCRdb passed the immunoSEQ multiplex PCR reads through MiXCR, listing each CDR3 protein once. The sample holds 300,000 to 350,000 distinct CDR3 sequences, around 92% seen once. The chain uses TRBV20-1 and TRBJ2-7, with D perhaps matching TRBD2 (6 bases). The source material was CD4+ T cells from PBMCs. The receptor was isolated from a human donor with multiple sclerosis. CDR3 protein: CSAADGTQKPSYEQYF. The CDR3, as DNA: TGCAGTGCAGCCGACGGGACTCAGAAACCCTCCTACGAGCAGTACTTC.